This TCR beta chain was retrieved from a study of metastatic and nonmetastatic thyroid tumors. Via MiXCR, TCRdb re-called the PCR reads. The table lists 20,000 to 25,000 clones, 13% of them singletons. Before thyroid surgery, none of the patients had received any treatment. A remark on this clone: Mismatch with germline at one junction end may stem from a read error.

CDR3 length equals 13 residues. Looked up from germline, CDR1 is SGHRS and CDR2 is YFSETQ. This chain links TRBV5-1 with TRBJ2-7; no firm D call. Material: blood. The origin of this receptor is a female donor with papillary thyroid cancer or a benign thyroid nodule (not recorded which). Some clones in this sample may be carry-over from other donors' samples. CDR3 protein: CASSFPGSYEQCF. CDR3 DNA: TGCGCCAGCAGCTTTCCAGGTTCCTACGAGCAGTGCTTC.